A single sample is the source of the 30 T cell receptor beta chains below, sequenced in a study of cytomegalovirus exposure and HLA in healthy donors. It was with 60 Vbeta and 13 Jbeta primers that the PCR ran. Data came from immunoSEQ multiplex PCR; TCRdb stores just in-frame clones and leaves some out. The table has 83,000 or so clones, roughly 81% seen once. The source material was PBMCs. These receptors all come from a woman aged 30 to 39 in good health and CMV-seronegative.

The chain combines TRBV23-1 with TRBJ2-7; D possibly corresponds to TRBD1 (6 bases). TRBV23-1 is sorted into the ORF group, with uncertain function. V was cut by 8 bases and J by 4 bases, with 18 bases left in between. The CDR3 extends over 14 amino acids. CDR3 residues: CASETGTQRYEQYF. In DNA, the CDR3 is TGCGCCAGCGAAACCGGGACACAGAGGTACGAGCAGTACTTC.

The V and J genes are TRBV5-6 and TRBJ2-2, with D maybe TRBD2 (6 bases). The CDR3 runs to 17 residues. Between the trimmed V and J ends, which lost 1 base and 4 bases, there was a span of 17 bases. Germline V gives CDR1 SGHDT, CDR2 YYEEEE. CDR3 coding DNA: TGTGCCAGCAGCTTGCTTCTTACGGGAGACGGCACCGGGGAGCTGTTTTTT. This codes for CASSLLLTGDGTGELFF.

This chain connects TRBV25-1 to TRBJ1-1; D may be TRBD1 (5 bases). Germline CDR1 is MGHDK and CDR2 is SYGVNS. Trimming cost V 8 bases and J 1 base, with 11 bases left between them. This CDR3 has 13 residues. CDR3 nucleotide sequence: TGTGCCAGCTCCTGGGGGGGGAACACTGAAGCTTTCTTT. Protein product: CASSWGGNTEAFF. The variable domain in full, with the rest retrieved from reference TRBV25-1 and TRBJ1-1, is EADIYQTPRYLVIGTGKKITLECSQTMGHDKMYWYQQDPGMELHLIHYSYGVNSTEKGDLSSESTVSRIRTEHFPLTLESARPSHTSQYLCASSWGGNTEAFFGQGTRLTVV.

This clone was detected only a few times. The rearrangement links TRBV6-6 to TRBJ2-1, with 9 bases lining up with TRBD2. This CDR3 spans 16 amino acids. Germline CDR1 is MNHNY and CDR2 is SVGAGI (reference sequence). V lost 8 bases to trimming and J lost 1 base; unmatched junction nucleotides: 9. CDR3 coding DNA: TGTGCCAGCTTAATTGGCGGGAGGGCGTCCTACAATGAGCAGTTCTTC. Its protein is CASLIGGRASYNEQFF.

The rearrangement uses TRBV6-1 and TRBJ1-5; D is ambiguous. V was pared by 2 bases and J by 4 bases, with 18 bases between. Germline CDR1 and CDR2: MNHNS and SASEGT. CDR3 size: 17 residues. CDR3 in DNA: TGTGCCAGCAGTGAACGTCAGGCCCGGTCGTCTAATCAGCCCCAGCATTTT. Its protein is CASSERQARSSNQPQHF.

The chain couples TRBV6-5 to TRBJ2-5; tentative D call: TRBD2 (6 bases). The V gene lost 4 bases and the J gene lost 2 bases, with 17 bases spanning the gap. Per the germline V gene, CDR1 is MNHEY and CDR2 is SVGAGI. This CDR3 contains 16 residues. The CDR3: CASSSRDWGRQETQYF. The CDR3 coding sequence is TGTGCCAGCAGTTCCCGGGACTGGGGCCGTCAAGAGACCCAGTACTTC.

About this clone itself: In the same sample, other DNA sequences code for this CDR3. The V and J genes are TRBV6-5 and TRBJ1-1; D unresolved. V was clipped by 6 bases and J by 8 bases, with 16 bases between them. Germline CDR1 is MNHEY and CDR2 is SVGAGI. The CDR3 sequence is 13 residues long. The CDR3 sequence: CASSETPAREAFF. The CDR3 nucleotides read TGTGCCAGCAGCGAGACTCCAGCCCGGGAAGCTTTCTTT.

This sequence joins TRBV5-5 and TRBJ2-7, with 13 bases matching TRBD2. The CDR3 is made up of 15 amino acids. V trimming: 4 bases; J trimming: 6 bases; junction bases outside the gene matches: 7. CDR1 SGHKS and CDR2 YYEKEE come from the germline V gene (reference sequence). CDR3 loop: CASSLGLAGAPEQYF. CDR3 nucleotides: TGTGCCAGCAGCCTAGGACTAGCGGGAGCCCCCGAGCAGTACTTC.

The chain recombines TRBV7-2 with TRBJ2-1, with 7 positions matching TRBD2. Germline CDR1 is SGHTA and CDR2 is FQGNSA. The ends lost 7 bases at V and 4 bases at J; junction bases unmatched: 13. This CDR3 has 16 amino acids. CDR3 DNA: TGTGCCAGCACAAAGTCGGCGGGAGTGGGGTACAATGAGCAGTTCTTC. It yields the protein CASTKSAGVGYNEQFF.

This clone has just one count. The chain's CDR3 is CASSRGQGGYEQYF. Written as DNA, the CDR3 is TGTGCCAGCAGCCGGGGACAGGGAGGCTACGAGCAGTACTTC. The rearrangement links TRBV5-4 to TRBJ2-7, with TRBD1 identical over 9 bases. CDR3 length equals 14 residues. Trimming at V came to 4 bases and at J to 3 bases, leaving 5 bases not matched to a gene. CDR1 is SGHNT, CDR2 YYREEE, per germline (reference sequence).

Here the CDR3 DNA reads TGTGCCAGTAGGCCCAACTACAGGGCCTACGAGCAGTACTTC. This translates into CASRPNYRAYEQYF. This chain joins TRBV19 and TRBJ2-7, with D possibly being TRBD1 (6 bases). The CDR3 has 14 amino acids. V was shortened by 6 bases and J by 2 bases, with 14 bases between the two germline ends. CDR1 is LNHDA, CDR2 SQIVND, per germline (reference sequence).

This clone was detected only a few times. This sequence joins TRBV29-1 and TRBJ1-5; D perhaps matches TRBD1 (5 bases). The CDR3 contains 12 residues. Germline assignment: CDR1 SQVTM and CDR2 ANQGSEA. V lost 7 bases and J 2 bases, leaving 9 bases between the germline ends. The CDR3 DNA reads TGCAGCGCTGGAGGGGGCAATCAGCCCCAGCATTTT. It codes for CSAGGGNQPQHF.

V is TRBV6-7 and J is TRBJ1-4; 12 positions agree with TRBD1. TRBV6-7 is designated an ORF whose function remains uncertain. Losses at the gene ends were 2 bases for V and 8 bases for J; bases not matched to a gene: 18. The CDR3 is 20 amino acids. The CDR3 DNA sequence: TGTGCCAGCAGTTACCGGGAGGGGGGACAGGGGGCTAAAACGGAGGAAAAACTGTTTTTT. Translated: CASSYREGGQGAKTEEKLFF.

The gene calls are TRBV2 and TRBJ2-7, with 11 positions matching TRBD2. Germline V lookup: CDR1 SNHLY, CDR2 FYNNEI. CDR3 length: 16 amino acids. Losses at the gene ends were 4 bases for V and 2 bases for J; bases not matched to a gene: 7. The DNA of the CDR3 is TGTGCCAGCAGTGGGTTACAGGGACTAGCGGCCTACGAGCAGTACTTC. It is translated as CASSGLQGLAAYEQYF.

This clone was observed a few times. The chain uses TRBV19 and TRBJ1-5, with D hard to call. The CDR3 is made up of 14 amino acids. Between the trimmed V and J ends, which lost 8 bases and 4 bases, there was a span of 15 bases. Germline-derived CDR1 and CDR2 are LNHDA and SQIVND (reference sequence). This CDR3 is CASYAGLRNQPQHF. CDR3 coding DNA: TGTGCCAGTTATGCGGGTTTACGGAATCAGCCCCAGCATTTT.

The CDR3 is CASSVGGRVEKLFF. CDR3 nucleotide sequence: TGTGCCAGCAGCGTCGGGGGACGGGTAGAAAAACTGTTTTTT. The V and J genes are TRBV9 and TRBJ1-4; the D gene is possibly TRBD1 (5 bases). Germline V gene lookup returns CDR1 SGDLS and CDR2 YYNGEE. V shed 2 bases and J shed 8 bases, with 13 bases lying between them. The CDR3 is made up of 14 amino acids.

The CDR3 nucleotides read TGTGCCAGCAGGGCTAGCGGCCCAATCTACGAGCAGTACTTC. This gives the protein CASRASGPIYEQYF. V and J are TRBV28 and TRBJ2-7, with 7 bases identical to TRBD2. V lost 6 bases and J lost 3; bases outside the gene matches: 8. The CDR3 has 14 residues. Germline CDR1 reads MDHEN; CDR2 reads SYDVKM.

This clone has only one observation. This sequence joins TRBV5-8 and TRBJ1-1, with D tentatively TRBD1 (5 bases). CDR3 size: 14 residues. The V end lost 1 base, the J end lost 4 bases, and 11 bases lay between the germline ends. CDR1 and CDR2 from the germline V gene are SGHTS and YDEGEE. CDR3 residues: CASSLRLGGTEAFF. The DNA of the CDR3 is TGTGCCAGCAGCTTGAGGTTGGGGGGCACTGAAGCTTTCTTT.

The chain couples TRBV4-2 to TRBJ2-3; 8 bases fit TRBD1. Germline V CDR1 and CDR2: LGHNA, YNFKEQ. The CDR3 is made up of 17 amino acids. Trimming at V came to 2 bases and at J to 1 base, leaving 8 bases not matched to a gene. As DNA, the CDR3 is TGTGCCAGCAGCCAATGGGCCGGGACAGGCGGCACAGATACGCAGTATTTT. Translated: CASSQWAGTGGTDTQYF.

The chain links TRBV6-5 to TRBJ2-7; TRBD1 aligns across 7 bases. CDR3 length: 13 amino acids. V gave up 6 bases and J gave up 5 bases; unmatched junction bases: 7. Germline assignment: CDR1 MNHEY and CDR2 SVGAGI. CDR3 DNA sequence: TGTGCCAGCAGGACAAGACAGGGCCACGAGCAGTACTTC. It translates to CASRTRQGHEQYF.

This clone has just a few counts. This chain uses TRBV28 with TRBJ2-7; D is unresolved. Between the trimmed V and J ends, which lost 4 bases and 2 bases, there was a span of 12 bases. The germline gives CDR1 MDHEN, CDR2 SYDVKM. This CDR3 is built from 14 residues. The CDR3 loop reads CASSSGRYPYEQYF. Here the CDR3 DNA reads TGTGCCAGCAGTTCAGGCAGGTACCCCTACGAGCAGTACTTC.

The CDR3 loop reads CASSLGGLAGGQETQYF. CDR3 DNA sequence: TGCGCCAGCAGCTTGGGAGGACTAGCGGGCGGACAAGAGACCCAGTACTTC. V usage is TRBV5-1 and J usage is TRBJ2-5; 11 bases align to TRBD2. CDR1 is SGHRS and CDR2 is YFSETQ in the germline V gene. The CDR3 sequence is 17 residues long. Trimming cost V 0 bases and J 2 bases; bases outside gene matches: 6.

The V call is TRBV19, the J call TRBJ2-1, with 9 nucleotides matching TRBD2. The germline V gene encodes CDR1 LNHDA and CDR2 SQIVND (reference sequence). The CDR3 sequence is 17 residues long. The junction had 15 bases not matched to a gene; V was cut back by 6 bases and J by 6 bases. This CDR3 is CASRSRSGSHGSNEQFF. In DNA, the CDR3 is TGTGCCAGTAGAAGTCGTAGCGGGAGCCACGGCTCCAATGAGCAGTTCTTC. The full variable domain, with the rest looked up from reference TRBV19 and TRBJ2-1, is DGGITQSPKYLFRKEGQNVTLSCEQNLNHDAMYWYRQDPGQGLRLIYYSQIVNDFQKGDIAEGYSVSREKKESFPLTVTSAQKNPTAFYLCASRSRSGSHGSNEQFFGPGTRLTVL.

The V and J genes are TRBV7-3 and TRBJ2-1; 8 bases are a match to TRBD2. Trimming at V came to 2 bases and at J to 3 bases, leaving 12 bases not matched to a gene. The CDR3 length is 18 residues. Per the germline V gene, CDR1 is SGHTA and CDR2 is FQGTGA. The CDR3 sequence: CASSLAPPLADRYNEQFF. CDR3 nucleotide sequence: TGTGCCAGCAGCTTAGCCCCCCCACTAGCGGACCGCTACAATGAGCAGTTCTTC.

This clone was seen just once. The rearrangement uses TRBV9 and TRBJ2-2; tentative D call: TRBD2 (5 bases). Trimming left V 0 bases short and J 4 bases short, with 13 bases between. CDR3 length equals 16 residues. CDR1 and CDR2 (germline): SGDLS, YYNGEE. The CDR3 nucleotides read TGTGCCAGCAGCGTAGGGACCGGGGTGGGCACCGGGGAGCTGTTTTTT. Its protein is CASSVGTGVGTGELFF.

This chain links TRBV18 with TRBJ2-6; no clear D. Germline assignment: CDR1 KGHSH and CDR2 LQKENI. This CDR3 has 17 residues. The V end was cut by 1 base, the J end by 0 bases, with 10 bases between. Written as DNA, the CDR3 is TGTGCCAGCTCACCACGGAGCGAGATCTCTGGGGCCAACGTCCTGACTTTC. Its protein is CASSPRSEISGANVLTF.

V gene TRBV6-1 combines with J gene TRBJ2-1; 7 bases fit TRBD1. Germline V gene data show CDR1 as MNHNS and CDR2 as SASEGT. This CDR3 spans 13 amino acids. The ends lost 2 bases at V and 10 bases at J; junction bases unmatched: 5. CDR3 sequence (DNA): TGTGCCAGCAGTGAAAATAGGGGGCGAGAGCAGTTCTTC. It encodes CASSENRGREQFF.

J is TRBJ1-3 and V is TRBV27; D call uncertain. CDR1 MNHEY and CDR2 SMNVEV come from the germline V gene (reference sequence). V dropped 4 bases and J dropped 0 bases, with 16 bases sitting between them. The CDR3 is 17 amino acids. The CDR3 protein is CASSSALGLRSGNTIYF. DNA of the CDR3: TGTGCCAGCAGTTCAGCACTCGGACTGCGCTCTGGAAACACCATATATTTT.

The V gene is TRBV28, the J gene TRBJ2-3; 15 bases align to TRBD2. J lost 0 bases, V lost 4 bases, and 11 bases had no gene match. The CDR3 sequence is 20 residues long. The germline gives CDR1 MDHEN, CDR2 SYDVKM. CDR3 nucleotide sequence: TGTGCCAGCAGTTCTCGGACTAGCGGGAGGGCGAGAACTAGCACAGATACGCAGTATTTT. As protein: CASSSRTSGRARTSTDTQYF.

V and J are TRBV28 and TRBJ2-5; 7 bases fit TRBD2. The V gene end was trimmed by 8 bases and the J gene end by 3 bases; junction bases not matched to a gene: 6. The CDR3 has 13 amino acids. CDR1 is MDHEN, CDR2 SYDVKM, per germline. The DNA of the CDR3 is TGTGCCAGCTTCGATCTAGCGGAAGAGACCCAGTACTTC. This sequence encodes CASFDLAEETQYF.